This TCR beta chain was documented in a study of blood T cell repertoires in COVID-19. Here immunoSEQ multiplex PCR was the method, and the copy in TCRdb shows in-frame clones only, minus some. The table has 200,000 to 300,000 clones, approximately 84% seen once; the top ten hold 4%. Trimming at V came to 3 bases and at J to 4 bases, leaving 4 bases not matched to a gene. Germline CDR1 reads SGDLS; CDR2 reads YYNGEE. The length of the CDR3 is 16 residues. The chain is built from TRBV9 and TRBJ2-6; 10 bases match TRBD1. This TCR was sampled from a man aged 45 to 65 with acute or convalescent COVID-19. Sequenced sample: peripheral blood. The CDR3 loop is CASSATGGTGANVLTF. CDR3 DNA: TGTGCCAGCAGCGCGACAGGGGGCACGGGGGCCAACGTCCTGACTTTC.